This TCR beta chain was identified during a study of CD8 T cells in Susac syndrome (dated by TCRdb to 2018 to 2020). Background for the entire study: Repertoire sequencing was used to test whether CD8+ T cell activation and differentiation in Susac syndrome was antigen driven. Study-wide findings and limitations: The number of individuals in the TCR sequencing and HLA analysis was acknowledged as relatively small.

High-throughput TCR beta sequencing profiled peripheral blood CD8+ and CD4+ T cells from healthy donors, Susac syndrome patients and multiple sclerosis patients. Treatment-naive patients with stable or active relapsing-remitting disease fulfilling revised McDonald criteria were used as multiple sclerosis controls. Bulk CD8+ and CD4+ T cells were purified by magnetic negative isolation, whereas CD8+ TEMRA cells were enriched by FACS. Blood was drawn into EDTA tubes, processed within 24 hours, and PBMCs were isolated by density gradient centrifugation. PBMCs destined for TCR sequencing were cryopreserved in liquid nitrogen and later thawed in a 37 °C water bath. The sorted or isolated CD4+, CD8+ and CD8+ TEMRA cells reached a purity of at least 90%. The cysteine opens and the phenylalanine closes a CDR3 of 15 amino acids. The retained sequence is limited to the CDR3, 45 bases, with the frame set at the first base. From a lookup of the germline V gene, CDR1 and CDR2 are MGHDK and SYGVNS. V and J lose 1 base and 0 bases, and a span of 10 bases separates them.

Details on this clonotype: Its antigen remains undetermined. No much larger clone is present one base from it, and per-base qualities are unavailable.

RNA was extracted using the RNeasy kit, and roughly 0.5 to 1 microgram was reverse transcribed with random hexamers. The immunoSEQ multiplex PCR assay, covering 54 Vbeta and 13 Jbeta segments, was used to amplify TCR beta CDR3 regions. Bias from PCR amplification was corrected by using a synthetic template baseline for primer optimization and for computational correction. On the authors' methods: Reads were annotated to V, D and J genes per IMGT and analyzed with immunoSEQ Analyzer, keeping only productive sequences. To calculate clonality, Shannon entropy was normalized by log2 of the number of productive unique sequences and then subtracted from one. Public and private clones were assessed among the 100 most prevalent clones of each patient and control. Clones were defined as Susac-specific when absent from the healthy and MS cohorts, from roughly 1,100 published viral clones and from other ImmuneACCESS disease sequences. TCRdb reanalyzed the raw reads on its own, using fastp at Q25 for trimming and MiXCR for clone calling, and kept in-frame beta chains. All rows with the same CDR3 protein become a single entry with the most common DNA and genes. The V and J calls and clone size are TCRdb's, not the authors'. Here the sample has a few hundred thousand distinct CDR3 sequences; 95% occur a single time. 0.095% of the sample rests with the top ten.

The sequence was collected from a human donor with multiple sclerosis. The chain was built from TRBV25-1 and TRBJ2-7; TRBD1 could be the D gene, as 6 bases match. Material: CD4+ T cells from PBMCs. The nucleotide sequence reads TGTGCCAGCAGTGAATCCGGGACATACTCCTACGAGCAGTACTTC. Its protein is CASSESGTYSYEQYF.